One TCR beta chain is described in this entry. Profiling relied on immunoSEQ multiplex PCR, and the TCRdb table lists in-frame clones only, not all of them. The table records some 60,000 clones, 85% of them present only once. V shed 3 bases and J 0 bases; nucleotides not matched to a gene: 9. This CDR3 spans 18 amino acids. In germline, CDR1 is SGDLS, CDR2 YYNGEE. The sample is drawn from a study of blood T cell repertoires in COVID-19. Overall study: The samples span acute and convalescent COVID-19 from the United States, Italy and Spain.

The chain combines TRBV9 with TRBJ2-3; 11 nucleotides line up with TRBD2. Specimen: peripheral blood. The clonotype originates from a human donor in a cohort sampled during active COVID-19. The CDR3 coding sequence is TGTGCCAGCAGCGGGATCCCTCTAGCGGGGGGTAGCACAGATACGCAGTATTTT. It encodes CASSGIPLAGGSTDTQYF.